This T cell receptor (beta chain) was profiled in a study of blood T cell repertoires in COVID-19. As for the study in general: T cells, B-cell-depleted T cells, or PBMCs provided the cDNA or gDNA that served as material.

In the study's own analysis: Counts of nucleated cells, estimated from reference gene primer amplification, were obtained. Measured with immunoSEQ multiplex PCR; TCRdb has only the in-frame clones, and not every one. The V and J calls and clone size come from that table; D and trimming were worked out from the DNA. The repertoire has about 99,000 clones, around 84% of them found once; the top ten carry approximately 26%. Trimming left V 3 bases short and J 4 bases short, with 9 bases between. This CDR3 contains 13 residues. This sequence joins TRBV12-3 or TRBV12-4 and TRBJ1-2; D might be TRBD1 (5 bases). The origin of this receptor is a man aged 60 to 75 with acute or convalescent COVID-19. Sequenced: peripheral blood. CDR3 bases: TGTGCCAGCAGTTTCACGGGGGGCTATGGCTACACCTTC. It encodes CASSFTGGYGYTF.